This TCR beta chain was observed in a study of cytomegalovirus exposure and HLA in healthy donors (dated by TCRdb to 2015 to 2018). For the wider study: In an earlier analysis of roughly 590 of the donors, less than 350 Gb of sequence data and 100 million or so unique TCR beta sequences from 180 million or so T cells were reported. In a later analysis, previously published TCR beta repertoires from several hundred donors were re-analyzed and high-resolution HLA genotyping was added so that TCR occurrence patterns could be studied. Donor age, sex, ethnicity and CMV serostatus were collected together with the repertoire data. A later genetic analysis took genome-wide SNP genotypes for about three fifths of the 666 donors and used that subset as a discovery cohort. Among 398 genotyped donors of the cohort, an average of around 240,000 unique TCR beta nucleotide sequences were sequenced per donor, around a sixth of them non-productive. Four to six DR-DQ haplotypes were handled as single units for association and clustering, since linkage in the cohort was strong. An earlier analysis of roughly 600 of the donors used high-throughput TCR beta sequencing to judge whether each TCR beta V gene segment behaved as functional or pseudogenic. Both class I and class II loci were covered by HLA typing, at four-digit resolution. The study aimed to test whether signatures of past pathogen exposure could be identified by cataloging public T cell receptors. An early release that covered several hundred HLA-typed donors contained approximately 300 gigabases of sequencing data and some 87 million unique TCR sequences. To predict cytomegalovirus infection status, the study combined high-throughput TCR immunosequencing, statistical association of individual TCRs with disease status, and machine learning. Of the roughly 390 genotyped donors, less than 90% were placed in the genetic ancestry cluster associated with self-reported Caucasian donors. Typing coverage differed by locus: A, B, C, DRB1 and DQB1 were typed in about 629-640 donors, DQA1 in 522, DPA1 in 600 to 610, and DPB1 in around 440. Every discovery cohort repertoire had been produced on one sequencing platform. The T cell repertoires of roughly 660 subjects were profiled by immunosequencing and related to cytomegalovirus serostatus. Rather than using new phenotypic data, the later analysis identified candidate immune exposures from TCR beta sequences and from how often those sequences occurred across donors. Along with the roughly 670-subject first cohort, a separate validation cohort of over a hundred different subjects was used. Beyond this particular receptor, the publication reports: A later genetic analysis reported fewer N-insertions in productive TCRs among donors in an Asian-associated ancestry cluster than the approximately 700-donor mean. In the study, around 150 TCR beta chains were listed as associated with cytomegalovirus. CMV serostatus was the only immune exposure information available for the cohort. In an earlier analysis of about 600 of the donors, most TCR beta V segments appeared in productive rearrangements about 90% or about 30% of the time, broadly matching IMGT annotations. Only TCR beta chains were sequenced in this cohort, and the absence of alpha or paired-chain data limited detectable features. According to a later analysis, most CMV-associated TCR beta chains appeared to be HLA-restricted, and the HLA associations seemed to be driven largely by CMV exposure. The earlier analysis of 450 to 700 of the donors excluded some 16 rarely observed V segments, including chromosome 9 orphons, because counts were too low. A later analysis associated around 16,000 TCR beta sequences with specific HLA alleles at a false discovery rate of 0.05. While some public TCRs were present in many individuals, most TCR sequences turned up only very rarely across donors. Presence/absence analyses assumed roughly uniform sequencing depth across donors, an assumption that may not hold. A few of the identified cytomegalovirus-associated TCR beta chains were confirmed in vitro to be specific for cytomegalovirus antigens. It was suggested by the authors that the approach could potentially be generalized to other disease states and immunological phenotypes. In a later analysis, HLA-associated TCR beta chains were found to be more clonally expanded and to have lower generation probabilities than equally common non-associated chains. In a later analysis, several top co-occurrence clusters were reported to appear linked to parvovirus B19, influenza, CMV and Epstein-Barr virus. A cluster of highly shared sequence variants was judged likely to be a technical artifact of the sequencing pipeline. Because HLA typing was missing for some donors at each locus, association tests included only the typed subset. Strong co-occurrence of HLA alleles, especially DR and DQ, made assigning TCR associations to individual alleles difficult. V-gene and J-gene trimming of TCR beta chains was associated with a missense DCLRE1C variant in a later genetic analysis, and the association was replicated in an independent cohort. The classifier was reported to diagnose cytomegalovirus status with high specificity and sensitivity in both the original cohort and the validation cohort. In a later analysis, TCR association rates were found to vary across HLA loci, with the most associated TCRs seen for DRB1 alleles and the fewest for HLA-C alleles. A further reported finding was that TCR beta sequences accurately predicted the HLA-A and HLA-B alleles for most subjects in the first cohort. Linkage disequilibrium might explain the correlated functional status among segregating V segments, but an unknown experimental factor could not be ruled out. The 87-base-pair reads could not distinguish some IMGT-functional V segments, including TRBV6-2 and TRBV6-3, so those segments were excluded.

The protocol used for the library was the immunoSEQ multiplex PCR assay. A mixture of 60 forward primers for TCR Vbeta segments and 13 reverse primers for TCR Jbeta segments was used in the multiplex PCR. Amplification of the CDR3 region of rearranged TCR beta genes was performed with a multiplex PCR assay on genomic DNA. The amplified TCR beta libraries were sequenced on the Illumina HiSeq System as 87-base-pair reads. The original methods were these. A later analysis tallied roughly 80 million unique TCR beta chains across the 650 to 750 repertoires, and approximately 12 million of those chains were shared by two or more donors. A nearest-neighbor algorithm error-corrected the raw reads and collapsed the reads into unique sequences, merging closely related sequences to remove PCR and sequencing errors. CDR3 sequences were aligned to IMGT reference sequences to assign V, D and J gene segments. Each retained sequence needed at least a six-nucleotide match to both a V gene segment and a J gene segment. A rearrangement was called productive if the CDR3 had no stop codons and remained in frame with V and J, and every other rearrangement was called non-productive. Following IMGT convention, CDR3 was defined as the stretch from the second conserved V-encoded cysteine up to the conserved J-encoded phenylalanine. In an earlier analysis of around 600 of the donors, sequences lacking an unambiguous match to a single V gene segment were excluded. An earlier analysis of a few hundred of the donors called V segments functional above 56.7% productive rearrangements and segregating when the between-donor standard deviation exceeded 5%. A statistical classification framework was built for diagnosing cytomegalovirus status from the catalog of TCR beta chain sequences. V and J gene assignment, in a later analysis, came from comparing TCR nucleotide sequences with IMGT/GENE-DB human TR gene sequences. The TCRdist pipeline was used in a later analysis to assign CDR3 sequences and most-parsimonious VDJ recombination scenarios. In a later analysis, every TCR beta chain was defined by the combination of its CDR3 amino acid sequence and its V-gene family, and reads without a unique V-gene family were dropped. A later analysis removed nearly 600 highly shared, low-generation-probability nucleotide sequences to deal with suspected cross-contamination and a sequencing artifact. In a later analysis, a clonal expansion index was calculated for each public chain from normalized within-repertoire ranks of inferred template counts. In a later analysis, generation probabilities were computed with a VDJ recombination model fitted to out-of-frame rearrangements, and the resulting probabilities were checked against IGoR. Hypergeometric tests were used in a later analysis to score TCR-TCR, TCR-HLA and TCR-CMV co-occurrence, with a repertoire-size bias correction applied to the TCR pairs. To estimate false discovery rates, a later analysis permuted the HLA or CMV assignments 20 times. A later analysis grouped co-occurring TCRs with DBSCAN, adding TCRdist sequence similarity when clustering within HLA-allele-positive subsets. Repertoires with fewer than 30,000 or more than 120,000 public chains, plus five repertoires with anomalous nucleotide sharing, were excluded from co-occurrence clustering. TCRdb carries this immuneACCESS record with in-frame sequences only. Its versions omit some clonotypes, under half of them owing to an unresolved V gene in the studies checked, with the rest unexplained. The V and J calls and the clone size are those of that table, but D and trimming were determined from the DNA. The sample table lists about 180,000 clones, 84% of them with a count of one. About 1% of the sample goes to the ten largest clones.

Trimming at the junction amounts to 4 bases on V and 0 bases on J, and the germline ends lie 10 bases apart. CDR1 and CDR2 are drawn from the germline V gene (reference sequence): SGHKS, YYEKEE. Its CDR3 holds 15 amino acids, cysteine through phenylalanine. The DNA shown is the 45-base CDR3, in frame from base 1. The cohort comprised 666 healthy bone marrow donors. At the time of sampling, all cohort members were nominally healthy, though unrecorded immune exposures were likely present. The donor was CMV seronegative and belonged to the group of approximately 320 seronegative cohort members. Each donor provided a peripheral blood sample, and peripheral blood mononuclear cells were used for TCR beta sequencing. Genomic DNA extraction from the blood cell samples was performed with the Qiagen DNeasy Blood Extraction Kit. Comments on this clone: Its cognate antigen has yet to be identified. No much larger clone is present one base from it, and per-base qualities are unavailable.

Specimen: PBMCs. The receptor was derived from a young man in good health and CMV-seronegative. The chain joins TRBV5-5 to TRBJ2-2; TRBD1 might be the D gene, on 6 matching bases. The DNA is TGTGCCAGCAGCGAAAGGACAGCGAACACCGGGGAGCTGTTTTTT. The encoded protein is CASSERTANTGELFF. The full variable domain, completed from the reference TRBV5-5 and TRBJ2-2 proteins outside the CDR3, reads DAGVTQSPTHLIKTRGQQVTLRCSPISGHKSVSWYQQVLGQGPQFIFQYYEKEERGRGNFPDRFSARQFPNYSSELNVNALLLGDSALYLCASSERTANTGELFFGEGSRLTVL.